A selection of T cell receptor beta chains follows, all from one sample in a study of radiotherapy plus CTLA-4 blockade in lung cancer. The data were produced by immunoSEQ multiplex PCR, yet TCRdb's version contains in-frame clones alone and is incomplete. The sample has some 73,000 clones, roughly four fifths seen once. The sequenced sample was peripheral blood, obtained from a patient treated with radiotherapy plus ipilimumab. The receptors shown here come from a human donor with non-small cell lung cancer who had stable disease on radiotherapy plus ipilimumab. Both conserved end residues are part of each CDR3. Each record gives: clone size, V gene, CDR3 length, D gene, J gene, CDR3 DNA, CDR3 protein. D genes are given only for firm matches. Where a row states a size, it is once, few, many or the class of an expanded clone; other rows omit it.

clone_size: .; v_call: TRBV7-9; cdr3_length: 15; d_call: .; j_call: TRBJ1-4; cdr3_nt: TGTGCCAGCAAGTCGGACAGTACAACTAATGAAAAACTGTTTTTT; cdr3_aa: CASKSDSTTNEKLFF
clone_size: .; v_call: TRBV5-1; cdr3_length: 14; d_call: TRBD1; j_call: TRBJ2-7; cdr3_nt: TGCGCCAGCAGCTCCCGGACAGGGTACTACGAGCAGTACTTC; cdr3_aa: CASSSRTGYYEQYF
clone_size: .; v_call: TRBV11-2; cdr3_length: 17; d_call: .; j_call: TRBJ2-7; cdr3_nt: TGTGCCAGCAGCCCCCAAGTCCGGGCTATTGGATCCTACGAGCAGTACTTC; cdr3_aa: CASSPQVRAIGSYEQYF
clone_size: .; v_call: TRBV29-1; cdr3_length: 14; d_call: TRBD1; j_call: TRBJ1-2; cdr3_nt: TGCAGCGTTGCTTCGACAGGGGGCGTCTATGGCTACACCTTC; cdr3_aa: CSVASTGGVYGYTF
clone_size: once; v_call: TRBV7-6; cdr3_length: 12; d_call: .; j_call: TRBJ2-1; cdr3_nt: TGTGCCAGCAGCTTAGTGGGCACCGAGCAGTTCTTC; cdr3_aa: CASSLVGTEQFF
clone_size: .; v_call: TRBV7-2; cdr3_length: 15; d_call: .; j_call: TRBJ1-5; cdr3_nt: TGTGCCAGCAGCTTAGTCAGGGCCCTCAATCAGCCCCAGCATTTT; cdr3_aa: CASSLVRALNQPQHF
clone_size: .; v_call: TRBV6-1; cdr3_length: 14; d_call: TRBD2; j_call: TRBJ2-1; cdr3_nt: TGTGCCAGCAGTTATGGGACTAGCGGGAATGAGCAGTTCTTC; cdr3_aa: CASSYGTSGNEQFF
clone_size: few; v_call: TRBV19; cdr3_length: 12; d_call: .; j_call: TRBJ1-5; cdr3_nt: TGTGCCAGTAGCACCAGTTTGGAGCCCCAGCATTTT; cdr3_aa: CASSTSLEPQHF
clone_size: .; v_call: TRBV9; cdr3_length: 14; d_call: .; j_call: TRBJ1-1; cdr3_nt: TGTGCCAGCAGCAGGGGGGGACGTGACACTGAAGCTTTCTTT; cdr3_aa: CASSRGGRDTEAFF
clone_size: .; v_call: TRBV19; cdr3_length: 14; d_call: .; j_call: TRBJ2-3; cdr3_nt: TGTGCCAGTAGTATCGCCACAGCCACAGATACGCAGTATTTT; cdr3_aa: CASSIATATDTQYF
clone_size: few; v_call: TRBV6-1; cdr3_length: 14; d_call: TRBD1; j_call: TRBJ2-3; cdr3_nt: TGTGCCAGCAGTCGGGACAGGGGCGCAGATACGCAGTATTTT; cdr3_aa: CASSRDRGADTQYF
clone_size: .; v_call: TRBV28; cdr3_length: 16; d_call: .; j_call: TRBJ1-3; cdr3_nt: TGTGCCAGCAGTTCTCCGACACATTACTCTGGAAACACCATATATTTT; cdr3_aa: CASSSPTHYSGNTIYF
clone_size: .; v_call: TRBV27; cdr3_length: 13; d_call: TRBD2; j_call: TRBJ2-7; cdr3_nt: TGTGCCAGCAGGGGCGGGGGGTCCTACGAGCAGTACTTC; cdr3_aa: CASRGGGSYEQYF
clone_size: .; v_call: TRBV19; cdr3_length: 14; d_call: .; j_call: TRBJ2-5; cdr3_nt: TGTGCCAGTAGTTCAGACCCGGCACAAGAGACCCAGTACTTC; cdr3_aa: CASSSDPAQETQYF
clone_size: .; v_call: TRBV7-8; cdr3_length: 14; d_call: .; j_call: TRBJ2-3; cdr3_nt: TGTGCCAGCAGCCCGCTCTGGGGCGCAGATACGCAGTATTTT; cdr3_aa: CASSPLWGADTQYF
clone_size: few; v_call: TRBV28; cdr3_length: 16; d_call: .; j_call: TRBJ2-1; cdr3_nt: TGTGCCAGCAGTTTACGGGGGACAGAGCAAAACAATGAGCAGTTCTTC; cdr3_aa: CASSLRGTEQNNEQFF
clone_size: once; v_call: TRBV11-2; cdr3_length: 13; d_call: .; j_call: TRBJ2-1; cdr3_nt: TGTGCCAGCGCCTCCACGAGGGGGGGTGAGCAGTTCTTC; cdr3_aa: CASASTRGGEQFF
clone_size: .; v_call: TRBV28; cdr3_length: 14; d_call: TRBD1; j_call: TRBJ1-4; cdr3_nt: TGTGCCAGCAGTTTAACAGGGGGGAATGAAAAACTGTTTTTT; cdr3_aa: CASSLTGGNEKLFF
clone_size: few; v_call: TRBV6-5; cdr3_length: 13; d_call: .; j_call: TRBJ2-5; cdr3_nt: TGTGCCACCGCACGGGGCCAGTGGGAGACCCAGTACTTC; cdr3_aa: CATARGQWETQYF
clone_size: .; v_call: TRBV28; cdr3_length: 15; d_call: .; j_call: TRBJ1-5; cdr3_nt: TGTGCCAGCAGTTTGCCCGGACCCAGGGGTCAGCCCCAGCATTTT; cdr3_aa: CASSLPGPRGQPQHF
clone_size: .; v_call: TRBV2; cdr3_length: 12; d_call: .; j_call: TRBJ1-1; cdr3_nt: TGTGCTTCAACTCGTGGGAACACTGAAGCTTTCTTT; cdr3_aa: CASTRGNTEAFF
clone_size: few; v_call: TRBV7-9; cdr3_length: 15; d_call: .; j_call: TRBJ1-5; cdr3_nt: TGTGCCAGCAGCTTAGGCGGGACCCCGCAGCAGCCCCAGCATTTT; cdr3_aa: CASSLGGTPQQPQHF
clone_size: .; v_call: TRBV2; cdr3_length: 14; d_call: .; j_call: TRBJ1-5; cdr3_nt: TGTGCCAGCAGTGAAGAGGGAGGCAATCAGCCCCAGCATTTT; cdr3_aa: CASSEEGGNQPQHF
clone_size: .; v_call: TRBV28; cdr3_length: 15; d_call: .; j_call: TRBJ2-2; cdr3_nt: TGTGCCAGCAGTACAGGGACCGGCGGCACCGGGGAGCTGTTTTTT; cdr3_aa: CASSTGTGGTGELFF
clone_size: .; v_call: TRBV2; cdr3_length: 11; d_call: .; j_call: TRBJ1-1; cdr3_nt: TGTGCCAGTCATAGGAACACTGAAGCTTTCTTT; cdr3_aa: CASHRNTEAFF
clone_size: .; v_call: TRBV18; cdr3_length: 13; d_call: .; j_call: TRBJ1-1; cdr3_nt: TGTGCCAGCTCACCACCTCCGGTAACTGAAGCTTTCTTT; cdr3_aa: CASSPPPVTEAFF
clone_size: .; v_call: TRBV14; cdr3_length: 15; d_call: .; j_call: TRBJ2-1; cdr3_nt: TGTGCCAGCAGCCAAGATCAAAGCCCGAGCAGTGAGCAGTTCTTC; cdr3_aa: CASSQDQSPSSEQFF
clone_size: .; v_call: TRBV28; cdr3_length: 16; d_call: TRBD2; j_call: TRBJ2-1; cdr3_nt: TGTGCCAGCAGTTTTCCACCCGGGAGGTCCTACAATGAGCAGTTCTTC; cdr3_aa: CASSFPPGRSYNEQFF
clone_size: .; v_call: TRBV19; cdr3_length: 14; d_call: .; j_call: TRBJ1-5; cdr3_nt: TGTGCCAGTAGTTCCCGGGGGACCGATCAGCCCCAGCATTTT; cdr3_aa: CASSSRGTDQPQHF
clone_size: .; v_call: TRBV5-1; cdr3_length: 16; d_call: TRBD2; j_call: TRBJ2-7; cdr3_nt: TGCGCCAGCAGCTTGGTACTAGCGGGAGGGCTTCGCGAGCAGTACTTC; cdr3_aa: CASSLVLAGGLREQYF
clone_size: few; v_call: TRBV19; cdr3_length: 14; d_call: .; j_call: TRBJ2-7; cdr3_nt: TGTGCCAGTAGTATACGGGGGACTTCCTACGAGCAGTACTTC; cdr3_aa: CASSIRGTSYEQYF
clone_size: .; v_call: TRBV11-2; cdr3_length: 17; d_call: .; j_call: TRBJ1-3; cdr3_nt: TGTGCCAGCAGCTTAGATCGGGTGAGGAGCTCTGGAAACACCATATATTTT; cdr3_aa: CASSLDRVRSSGNTIYF
clone_size: .; v_call: TRBV19; cdr3_length: 14; d_call: TRBD1; j_call: TRBJ1-1; cdr3_nt: TGTGCCAGTAGTGTTTTCCAGGGGGCCACTGAAGCTTTCTTT; cdr3_aa: CASSVFQGATEAFF
clone_size: few; v_call: TRBV5-4; cdr3_length: 15; d_call: .; j_call: TRBJ1-4; cdr3_nt: TGTGCCAGCAGCTCTCCGACAGGCACAAATGAAAAACTGTTTTTT; cdr3_aa: CASSSPTGTNEKLFF
clone_size: .; v_call: TRBV4-1; cdr3_length: 16; d_call: TRBD1; j_call: TRBJ2-7; cdr3_nt: TGCGCCAGCAGCCAAGCAGGGGGAATGGGGACCTACGAGCAGTACTTC; cdr3_aa: CASSQAGGMGTYEQYF
clone_size: .; v_call: TRBV6-4; cdr3_length: 13; d_call: TRBD1; j_call: TRBJ1-1; cdr3_nt: TGTGCCAGCAGGGAAGGACAGGGGCGCGGAGCTTTCTTT; cdr3_aa: CASREGQGRGAFF
clone_size: .; v_call: TRBV28; cdr3_length: 11; d_call: .; j_call: TRBJ1-1; cdr3_nt: TGTGCCAGCAGTGCGGGATCTGAAGCTTTCTTT; cdr3_aa: CASSAGSEAFF
clone_size: .; v_call: TRBV28; cdr3_length: 17; d_call: TRBD1; j_call: TRBJ2-2; cdr3_nt: TGTGCCAGCAGTTTAAGTACAGGGGGCAGATGGACCGGGGAGCTGTTTTTT; cdr3_aa: CASSLSTGGRWTGELFF